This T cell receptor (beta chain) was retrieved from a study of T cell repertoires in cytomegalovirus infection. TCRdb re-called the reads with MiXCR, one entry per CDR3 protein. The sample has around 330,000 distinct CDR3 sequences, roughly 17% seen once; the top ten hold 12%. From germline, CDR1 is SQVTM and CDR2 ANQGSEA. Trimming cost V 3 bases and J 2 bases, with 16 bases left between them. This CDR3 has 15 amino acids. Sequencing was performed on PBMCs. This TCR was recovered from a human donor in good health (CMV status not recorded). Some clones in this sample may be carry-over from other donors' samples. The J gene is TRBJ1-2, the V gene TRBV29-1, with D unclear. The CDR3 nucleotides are TGCAGCGTTGACTTAGGACCCCCTGAGAACTATGGCTACACCTTC. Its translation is CSVDLGPPENYGYTF.